These 27 T cell receptor beta chains were all obtained from the same sample, sequenced in a study of CD8 T cells in ankylosing spondylitis. Each CDR3 protein gets one entry after TCRdb re-called the 5' RACE reads with MiXCR. The table has 130,000 or so distinct CDR3 sequences, 7% seen once. Sequenced: blood, either unsorted or a sorted T cell fraction (not recorded which). These TCRs come from a male donor with ankylosing spondylitis or in good health (not recorded which).

Ten or more counts support this clonotype. The chain is built from TRBV5-1 and TRBJ1-4; D remains ambiguous. Trimming removed 0 bases at V and 4 bases at J, with 10 bases between. The CDR3 contains 15 residues. CDR1 is SGHRS, CDR2 YFSETQ, per germline. The CDR3 sequence: CASSLDAGINEKLFF. The CDR3 nucleotides read TGCGCCAGCAGCTTGGATGCAGGAATTAATGAAAAACTGTTTTTT.

The chain couples TRBV6-2 or TRBV6-3 to TRBJ2-7; the D gene is possibly TRBD1 (5 bases). Deletions cut 5 bases from V and 9 bases from J, with 26 bases between. CDR1 and CDR2 from the germline V gene are MNHEY and SVGEGT. The CDR3 length is 16 residues. This chain's CDR3 is CASSGQDRRSGSGQYF. The DNA of the CDR3 is TGTGCCAGCAGTGGCCAAGACAGAAGGTCGGGTAGTGGGCAGTACTTC.

This clonotype occurred many times. This chain connects TRBV6-1 to TRBJ2-1, with 7 bases lining up with TRBD1. After removal of 7 bases from V and 9 bases from J, the junction contained 12 bases not matched to a gene. The length of the CDR3 is 14 residues. Looked up from germline, CDR1 is MNHNS and CDR2 is SASEGT. CDR3 residues: CASIEGAQGTEQFF. CDR3 coding DNA: TGTGCCAGCATCGAGGGGGCCCAGGGGACTGAGCAGTTCTTC.

Many counts were recorded for this clonotype. The chain joins TRBV18 to TRBJ2-1, with 9 positions matching TRBD2. The CDR3 totals 14 residues. Germline CDR1 and CDR2: KGHSH and LQKENI. The ends lost 4 bases at V and 8 bases at J; junction bases unmatched: 6. CDR3 DNA sequence: TGTGCCAGCTCACTGACTAGCGGCGGGGATGAGCAGTTCTTC. Its translation: CASSLTSGGDEQFF.

This clonotype was detected ten times or more. The V and J genes are TRBV18 and TRBJ2-1; tentatively, D is TRBD1 (5 bases). The CDR3 totals 12 residues. Germline V gene data show CDR1 as KGHSH and CDR2 as LQKENI. V was trimmed by 3 bases and J by 6 bases, leaving 6 bases between them. The CDR3 spells CASSPQGNEQFF. DNA for the CDR3: TGTGCCAGCTCACCGCAGGGCAATGAGCAGTTCTTC.

This clonotype was recorded at least ten times. CDR3 sequence reads: CASSFSTNTEAFF. CDR3 in DNA: TGCGCCAGCAGCTTTAGCACGAACACTGAAGCTTTCTTT. This rearrangement joins TRBV5-1 to TRBJ1-1; D gene uncertain. The V end lost 2 bases, the J end lost 1 base, and 6 bases lay between the germline ends. The CDR3 totals 13 residues. Germline V gene lookup returns CDR1 SGHRS and CDR2 YFSETQ.

This clonotype was picked up many times. The chain joins TRBV12-3 or TRBV12-4 to TRBJ1-5; D remains ambiguous. Trimming stripped 5 bases from V and 6 bases from J, with 14 bases between. The CDR3 covers 14 residues. For the CDR3, the DNA is TGTGCCAGCAGTCCTCCGTCGCCAACTCAGCCCCAGCATTTT. It is translated as CASSPPSPTQPQHF.

This clonotype was recorded at least ten times. The CDR3 reads CASSYYSQNTEAFF. The CDR3 DNA is TGTGCCAGCAGTTACTATAGTCAGAACACTGAAGCTTTCTTT. This sequence joins TRBV6-5 and TRBJ1-1; no reliable D call. Trimming took off 1 base at V and 1 base at J, with 7 bases between the two ends. The CDR3 totals 14 residues. The V gene's germline CDR1 is MNHEY and CDR2 SVGAGI.

This clonotype has a count of ten or more. The CDR3 DNA follows: TGCAGTGCTAGTGGGGTGCCGGTTCGGTACTTC. Its protein product is CSASGVPVRYF. V and J are TRBV20-1 and TRBJ2-5; D uncertain. The V gene's germline CDR1 is DFQATT and CDR2 SNEGSKA (reference sequence). There are 11 residues in the CDR3. Deletions cut 3 bases from V and 13 bases from J, with 15 bases between.

This clonotype appeared many times. The CDR3 loop is CSAPTMWYGDTQYF. DNA of the CDR3: TGCAGTGCTCCCACGATGTGGTATGGAGATACGCAGTATTTT. V gene TRBV20-1 combines with J gene TRBJ2-3; D gene ambiguous. V gave up 5 bases and J gave up 5 bases, with 17 bases separating them. Germline V gives CDR1 DFQATT, CDR2 SNEGSKA (reference sequence). This CDR3 comprises 14 residues.

This clonotype was seen ten or more times. The chain uses TRBV20-1 and TRBJ1-2, with 8 bases fitting TRBD1. CDR1 DFQATT and CDR2 SNEGSKA come from the germline V gene (reference sequence). This CDR3 region has 13 residues. V lost 4 bases, J lost 5 bases, and 6 bases stayed unmatched. DNA for the CDR3: TGCAGTGCTACAGGGACAGGCGCTTATGGCTACACCTTC. It codes for CSATGTGAYGYTF.

This clonotype was seen many times. V is TRBV29-1 and J is TRBJ2-5, with D unresolved. V dropped 4 bases and J dropped 4 bases, with 10 bases sitting between them. CDR1 is SQVTM, CDR2 ANQGSEA, per germline. The CDR3 sequence is 12 residues long. The CDR3 protein is CSVGDTGETQYF. The DNA for the CDR3 is TGCAGCGTTGGAGACACGGGAGAGACCCAGTACTTC.

This chain connects TRBV10-3 to TRBJ2-7; TRBD1 aligns across 9 bases. Germline loops: CDR1 ENHRY, CDR2 SYGVKD. V lost 5 bases, J lost 4 bases, and 15 bases stayed unmatched. The CDR3 contains 17 residues. The CDR3, as DNA: TGTGCCATCAGTCGGCAGATCCCGGGACAGGGTTCTTACGAGCAGTACTTC. Encoded protein: CAISRQIPGQGSYEQYF.

This clonotype was counted ten times or more. The V and J genes are TRBV7-2 and TRBJ2-3; possibly TRBD2 for D (6 bases). Germline V gives CDR1 SGHTA, CDR2 FQGNSA. Trimming took off 6 bases at V and 0 bases at J, with 16 bases between the two ends. This CDR3 spans 16 amino acids. The CDR3 reads CASSPRETYSTDTQYF. Written as DNA, the CDR3 is TGTGCCAGCAGTCCCCGGGAGACGTATAGCACAGATACGCAGTATTTT.

The sample holds many counts of this clonotype. The V call is TRBV5-6, the J call TRBJ1-6; 12 bases are a match to TRBD1. V dropped 2 bases and J dropped 9; count of bases not matched to a gene: 6. The CDR3 is made up of 16 amino acids. CDR1 and CDR2 (germline): SGHDT, YYEEEE. The DNA of the CDR3 is TGTGCCAGCAGCTTTGGGACAGGGGGCATGGGTTCACCCCTCCACTTT. Translated, it gives CASSFGTGGMGSPLHF. The full variable domain, rest sourced from reference TRBV5-6 and TRBJ1-6, is DAGVTQSPTHLIKTRGQQVTLRCSPKSGHDTVSWYQQALGQGPQFIFQYYEEEERQRGNFPDRFSGHQFPNYSSELNVNALLLGDSALYLCASSFGTGGMGSPLHFGNGTRLTVT.

Only a few counts were recorded for this clonotype. V gene TRBV7-2 combines with J gene TRBJ2-2, with D maybe TRBD1 (6 bases). This CDR3 spans 15 amino acids. V gave up 5 bases and J gave up 7 bases, with 17 bases separating them. Germline CDR1 reads SGHTA; CDR2 reads FQGNSA. As DNA, the CDR3 is TGTGCCAGCAGCCGAGGGCAGGGGCGCTACGGGGAGCTGTTTTTT. Its protein product is CASSRGQGRYGELFF.

This clonotype occurred a few times. This sequence joins TRBV20-1 and TRBJ1-5; D is possibly TRBD1 (5 bases). The germline V and J ends were trimmed by 5 bases and 5 bases, with 19 bases remaining between them. Germline V gene data show CDR1 as DFQATT and CDR2 as SNEGSKA (reference sequence). The CDR3 sequence is 15 residues long. The CDR3 region is CSAPPRGQGDQPQHF. As DNA, the CDR3 is TGCAGTGCTCCACCACGTGGGCAGGGAGATCAGCCCCAGCATTTT.

The table lists this clonotype with many counts. The V and J genes are TRBV29-1 and TRBJ1-5, with D unresolved. The CDR3 length is 13 residues. With 7 bases removed from V and 0 bases from J, the gap between germline ends came to 10 bases. CDR1 SQVTM and CDR2 ANQGSEA come from the germline V gene. The CDR3 DNA reads TGCAGCGCCCAGGATCATAGCAATCAGCCCCAGCATTTT. Translation: CSAQDHSNQPQHF.

The sample holds many counts of this clonotype. The genes are TRBV6-5 and TRBJ1-5; D may be TRBD1 (6 bases). The CDR3 is 17 residues long. V lost 4 bases and J lost 4, with 20 bases in between. Germline values: CDR1 MNHEY, CDR2 SVGAGI. CDR3 nucleotide sequence: TGTGCCAGCAGTTCTCCGGCGGGGGGGGGCCGAAATCAGCCCCAGCATTTT. It translates to CASSSPAGGGRNQPQHF.

The gene calls are TRBV7-6 and TRBJ2-2, with D possibly TRBD1 on 5 matching bases. Trimming took off 2 bases at V and 7 bases at J, with 20 bases between the two ends. There are 17 residues in the CDR3. Germline loops: CDR1 SGHVS, CDR2 FNYEAQ. CDR3 region: CASSLLYKGVQGGELFF. The CDR3 nucleotides are TGTGCCAGCAGCTTACTGTACAAAGGGGTACAAGGCGGGGAGCTGTTTTTT.

Ten or more counts support this clonotype. The chain recombines TRBV29-1 with TRBJ2-3; TRBD2 matches at 15 bases. J was trimmed by 2 bases and V by 7 bases; bases with no gene match: 7. This CDR3 has 16 amino acids. Germline-derived CDR1 and CDR2 are SQVTM and ANQGSEA. In DNA, the CDR3 is TGCAGCGCCCCCGGGACTAGCGGGAGGAACACAGATACGCAGTATTTT. It specifies CSAPGTSGRNTDTQYF.

This clonotype was seen repeatedly, ten times or more. The chain combines TRBV12-3 or TRBV12-4 with TRBJ2-1; TRBD2 matches at 8 bases. CDR3 length: 13 residues. Trimming cost V 5 bases and J 6 bases; bases outside gene matches: 3. As DNA, the CDR3 is TGTGCCAGCAGTCGGGGGGGAGGCAATGAGCAGTTCTTC. This encodes CASSRGGGNEQFF.

V usage is TRBV5-1 and J usage is TRBJ1-2, with D possibly matching TRBD1 (5 bases). The ends were cut back, 4 bases at V and 7 bases at J, with 20 bases in the middle. The CDR3 loop spans 15 amino acids. Germline CDR1 reads SGHRS; CDR2 reads YFSETQ. The CDR3 sequence: CASSPRGLGDGGYTF. DNA for the CDR3: TGCGCCAGCAGCCCGCGAGGTCTGGGGGACGGTGGCTACACCTTC.

This clonotype was seen at least ten times. The chain joins TRBV5-1 to TRBJ1-1, with TRBD1 as a possible D gene (5 bases). The CDR3 totals 13 residues. Trimming shortened V by 4 bases and J by 4 bases, and 11 bases separated the two germline ends. Germline loops: CDR1 SGHRS, CDR2 YFSETQ. The CDR3 nucleotides are TGCGCCAGCAGCCCCGGACACCTCACTGAAGCTTTCTTT. It translates to CASSPGHLTEAFF.

The table lists this clonotype with many counts. The chain links TRBV6-4 to TRBJ2-3, with TRBD2 identical over 11 bases. Losses at the gene ends were 3 bases for V and 3 bases for J; bases not matched to a gene: 2. From germline, CDR1 is MRHNA and CDR2 SNTAGT. The CDR3 contains 15 residues. CDR3 sequence: CASSEGLAETDTQYF. In nucleotides, the CDR3 is TGTGCCAGCAGTGAGGGACTAGCGGAAACAGATACGCAGTATTTT.

This clonotype came up many times. The rearrangement uses TRBV5-1 and TRBJ2-3; a weak D match, TRBD2 (6 bases). CDR3 size: 13 residues. The germline V gene encodes CDR1 SGHRS and CDR2 YFSETQ. The ends were cut back, 3 bases at V and 5 bases at J, with 10 bases in the middle. The CDR3 is CASSSEGRDTQYF. The CDR3 DNA is TGCGCCAGCAGCTCGGAGGGGAGAGATACGCAGTATTTT.

The sample holds many counts of this clonotype. This chain links TRBV20-1 with TRBJ1-1; unclear D gene. Germline loops: CDR1 DFQATT, CDR2 SNEGSKA (reference sequence). The germline V and J ends were trimmed by 1 base and 2 bases, with 11 bases remaining between them. This CDR3 spans 14 amino acids. This CDR3 reads CSARGGGPNTEAFF. The CDR3 nucleotides are TGCAGTGCTAGAGGAGGCGGACCAAACACTGAAGCTTTCTTT.